These 6 T cell receptor beta chains share one sample of origin, sequenced in a study of T cells in Graves' hyperthyroidism and ophthalmopathy (dated by TCRdb to the late 2010s). The library was produced with multiplex PCR. The instrument was an Illumina HiSeq 2000. The TCR beta CDR3 regions were amplified from RNA transcripts. The TCR CDR3 was subjected to a first round of RT-PCR using the HTBI primer set and the Qiagen OneStep RT-PCR kit. Clones were called with MiXCR by TCRdb after fastp trimmed the public reads at Q25, and only in-frame beta chains were retained. Rows are combined by CDR3 protein, so each entry shows the most common genes and DNA. The sample includes around 600,000 distinct CDR3 sequences, with approximately 15% observed a single time. The ten largest clones capture around 7% of the sample. Material: blood. These TCRs come from a woman between 18 and 29 years old with Graves' ophthalmopathy.

This clonotype turned up a few times. V gene TRBV27 combines with J gene TRBJ1-3; 7 bases are a match to TRBD1. The germline gives CDR1 MNHEY, CDR2 SMNVEV (reference sequence). J lost 3 bases, V lost 2 bases, and 10 bases had no gene match. This CDR3 spans 17 amino acids. In DNA form, the CDR3 reads TGTGCCAGCAGTTTAAGGGGGCTCTGGCTCGGTGGAAACACCATATATTTT. Amino acid sequence: CASSLRGLWLGGNTIYF.

The chain couples TRBV28 to TRBJ1-1, with no clear D. CDR1 is MDHEN and CDR2 is SYDVKM in the germline V gene. V lost 7 bases to trimming and J lost 0 bases, with 24 bases between them. This CDR3 has 18 residues. The CDR3 DNA is TGTGCCAGCAATTTTTCCCCGAACAGTGGATCCCTGAACACTGAAGCTTTCTTT. This translates into CASNFSPNSGSLNTEAFF. Looking up the rest from reference TRBV28 and TRBJ1-1 gives the full variable domain: DVKVTQSSRYLVKRTGEKVFLECVQDMDHENMFWYRQDPGLGLRLIYFSYDVKMKEKGDIPEGYSVSREKKERFSLILESASTNQTSMYLCASNFSPNSGSLNTEAFFGQGTRLTVV.

This clonotype was counted at least ten times. The J gene is TRBJ2-7, the V gene TRBV28; no firm D call. V was clipped by 5 bases and J by 2 bases, with 13 bases between them. Germline loops: CDR1 MDHEN, CDR2 SYDVKM. The CDR3 length is 14 residues. Written as DNA, the CDR3 is TGTGCCAGCAGTCCTATAGGTTATGCCTACGAGCAGTACTTC. Its translation is CASSPIGYAYEQYF.

This chain connects TRBV10-3 to TRBJ2-7; 9 nucleotides match TRBD1. The germline V gene has CDR1 ENHRY and CDR2 SYGVKD. This CDR3 is built from 14 residues. V shed 3 bases, J shed 7 bases, and the junction held 7 bases outside the gene matches. The CDR3 sequence is CAISDWDRVGEQYF. The CDR3 region has the DNA TGTGCCATCAGTGATTGGGACAGGGTGGGGGAGCAGTACTTC.

This clonotype showed up many times. CDR3 DNA: TGTGCCAGCAGTTTGGTCCTAGCGGGACAAGAGACCCAGTACTTC. It specifies CASSLVLAGQETQYF. The rearrangement uses TRBV12-3 or TRBV12-4 and TRBJ2-5; 9 bases align to TRBD2. V shed 3 bases and J 2 bases; nucleotides not matched to a gene: 4. The CDR3 is 15 amino acids.

The rearrangement uses TRBV19 and TRBJ1-1, with D possibly TRBD1 on 6 matching bases. The ends were cut back, 7 bases at V and 5 bases at J, with 17 bases in the middle. The CDR3 is 14 residues long. Germline CDR1 and CDR2: LNHDA and SQIVND (reference sequence). CDR3 nucleotide sequence: TGTGCCAGTACCCTGCGGCAGGGGCGAACTGAAGCTTTCTTT. Its protein product is CASTLRQGRTEAFF.